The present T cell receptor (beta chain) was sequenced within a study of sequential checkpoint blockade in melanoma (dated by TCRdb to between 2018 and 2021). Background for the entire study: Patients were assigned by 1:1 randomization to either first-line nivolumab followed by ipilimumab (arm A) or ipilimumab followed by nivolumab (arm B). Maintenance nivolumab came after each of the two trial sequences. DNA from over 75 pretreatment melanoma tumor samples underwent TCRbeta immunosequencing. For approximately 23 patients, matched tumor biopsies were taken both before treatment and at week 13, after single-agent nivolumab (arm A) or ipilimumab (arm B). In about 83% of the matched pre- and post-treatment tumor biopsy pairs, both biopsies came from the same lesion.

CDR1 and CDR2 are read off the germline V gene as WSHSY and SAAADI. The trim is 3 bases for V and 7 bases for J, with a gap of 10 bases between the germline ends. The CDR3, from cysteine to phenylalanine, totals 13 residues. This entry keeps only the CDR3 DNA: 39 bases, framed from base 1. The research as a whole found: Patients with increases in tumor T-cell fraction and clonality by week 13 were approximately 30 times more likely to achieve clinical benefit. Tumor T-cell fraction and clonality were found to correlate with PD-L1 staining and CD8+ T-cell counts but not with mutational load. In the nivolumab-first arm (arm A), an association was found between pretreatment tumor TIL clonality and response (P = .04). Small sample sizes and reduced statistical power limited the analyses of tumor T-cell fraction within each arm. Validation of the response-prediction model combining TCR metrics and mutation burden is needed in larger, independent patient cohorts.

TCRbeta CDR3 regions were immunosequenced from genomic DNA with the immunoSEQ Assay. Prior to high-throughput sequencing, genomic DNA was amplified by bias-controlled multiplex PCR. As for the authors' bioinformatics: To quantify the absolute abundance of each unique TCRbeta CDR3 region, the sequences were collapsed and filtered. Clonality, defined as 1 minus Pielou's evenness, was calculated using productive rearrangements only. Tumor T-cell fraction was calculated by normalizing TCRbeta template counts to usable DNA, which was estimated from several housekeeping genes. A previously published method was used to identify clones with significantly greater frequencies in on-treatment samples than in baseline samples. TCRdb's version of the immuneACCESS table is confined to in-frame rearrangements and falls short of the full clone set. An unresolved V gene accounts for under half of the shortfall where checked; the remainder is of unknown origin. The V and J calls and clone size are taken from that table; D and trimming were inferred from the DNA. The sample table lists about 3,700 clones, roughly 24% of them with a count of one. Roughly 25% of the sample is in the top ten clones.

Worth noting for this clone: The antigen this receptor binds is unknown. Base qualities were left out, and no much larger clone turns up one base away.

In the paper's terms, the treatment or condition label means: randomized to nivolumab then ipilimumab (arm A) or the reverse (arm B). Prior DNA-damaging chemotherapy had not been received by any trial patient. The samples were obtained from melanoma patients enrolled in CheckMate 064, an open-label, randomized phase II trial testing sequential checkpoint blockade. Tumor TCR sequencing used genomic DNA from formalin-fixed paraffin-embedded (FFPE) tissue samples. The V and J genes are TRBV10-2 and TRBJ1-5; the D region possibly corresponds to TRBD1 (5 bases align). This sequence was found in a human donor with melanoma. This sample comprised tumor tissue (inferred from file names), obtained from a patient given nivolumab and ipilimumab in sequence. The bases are TGCGCCAGCAGTGACGGAGGGGCCCAGCCCCAGCATTTT. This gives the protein CASSDGGAQPQHF.